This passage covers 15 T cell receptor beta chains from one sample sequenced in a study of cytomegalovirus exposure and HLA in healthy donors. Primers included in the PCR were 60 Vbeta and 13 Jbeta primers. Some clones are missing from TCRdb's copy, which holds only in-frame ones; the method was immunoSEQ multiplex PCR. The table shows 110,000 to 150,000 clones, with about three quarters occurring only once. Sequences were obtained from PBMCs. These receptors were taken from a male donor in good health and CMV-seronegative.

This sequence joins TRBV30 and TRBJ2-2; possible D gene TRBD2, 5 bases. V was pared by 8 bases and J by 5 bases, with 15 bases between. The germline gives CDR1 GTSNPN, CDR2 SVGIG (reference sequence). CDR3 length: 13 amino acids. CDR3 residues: CAQIGDGTGELFF. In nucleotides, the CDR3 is TGTGCCCAGATCGGGGATGGGACCGGGGAGCTGTTTTTT.

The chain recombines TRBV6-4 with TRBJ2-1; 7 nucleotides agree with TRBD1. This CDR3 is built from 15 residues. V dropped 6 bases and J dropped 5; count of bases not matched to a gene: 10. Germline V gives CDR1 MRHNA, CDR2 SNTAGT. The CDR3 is CASSPMGQSHNEQFF. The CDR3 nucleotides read TGTGCCAGCAGCCCGATGGGACAGAGCCACAATGAGCAGTTCTTC.

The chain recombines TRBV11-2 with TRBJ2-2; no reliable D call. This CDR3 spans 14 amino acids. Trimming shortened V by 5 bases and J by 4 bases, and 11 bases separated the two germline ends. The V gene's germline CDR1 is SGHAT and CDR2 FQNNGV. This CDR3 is CASSPFRSTGELFF. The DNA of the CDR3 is TGTGCCAGCAGCCCCTTCAGATCCACCGGGGAGCTGTTTTTT.

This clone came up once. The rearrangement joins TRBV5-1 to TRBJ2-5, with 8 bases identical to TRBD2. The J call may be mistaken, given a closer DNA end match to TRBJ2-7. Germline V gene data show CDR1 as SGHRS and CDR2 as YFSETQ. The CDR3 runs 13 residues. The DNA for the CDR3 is TGCGCCAGCAGCTGGGGGGGGACTAGCGAGCAGTACTTC. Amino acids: CASSWGGTSEQYF.

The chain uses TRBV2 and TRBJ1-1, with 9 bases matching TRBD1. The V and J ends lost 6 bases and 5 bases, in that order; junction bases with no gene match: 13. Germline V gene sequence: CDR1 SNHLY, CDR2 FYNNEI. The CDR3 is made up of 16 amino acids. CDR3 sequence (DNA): TGTGCCAGCAGAGACTACAGGGGGCGGGGAGATACTGAAGCTTTCTTT. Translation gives CASRDYRGRGDTEAFF.

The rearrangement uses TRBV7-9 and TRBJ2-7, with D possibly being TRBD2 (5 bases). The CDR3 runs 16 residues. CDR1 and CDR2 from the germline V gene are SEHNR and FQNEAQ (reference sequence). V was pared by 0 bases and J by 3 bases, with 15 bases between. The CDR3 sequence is CASSLARLPDYYEQYF. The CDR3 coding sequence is TGTGCCAGCAGCTTAGCAAGGCTACCCGACTACTACGAGCAGTACTTC. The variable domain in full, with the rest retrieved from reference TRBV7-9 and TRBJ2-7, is DTGVSQNPRHKITKRGQNVTFRCDPISEHNRLYWYRQTLGQGPEFLTYFQNEAQLEKSRLLSDRFSAERPKGSFSTLEIQRTEQGDSAMYLCASSLARLPDYYEQYFGPGTRLTVT.

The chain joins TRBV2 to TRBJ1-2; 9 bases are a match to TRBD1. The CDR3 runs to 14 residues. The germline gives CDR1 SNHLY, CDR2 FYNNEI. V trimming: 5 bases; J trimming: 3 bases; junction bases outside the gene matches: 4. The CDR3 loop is CASSLWTGDYGYTF. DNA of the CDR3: TGTGCCAGCAGTTTATGGACAGGGGACTATGGCTACACCTTC.

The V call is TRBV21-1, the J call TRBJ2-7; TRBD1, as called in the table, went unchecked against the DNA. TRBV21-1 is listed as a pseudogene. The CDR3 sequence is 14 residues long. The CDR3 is CASSKTTGTYEQYF. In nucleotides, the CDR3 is TGTGCCAGCAGCAAAACGACAGGGACCTACGAGCAGTACTTC.

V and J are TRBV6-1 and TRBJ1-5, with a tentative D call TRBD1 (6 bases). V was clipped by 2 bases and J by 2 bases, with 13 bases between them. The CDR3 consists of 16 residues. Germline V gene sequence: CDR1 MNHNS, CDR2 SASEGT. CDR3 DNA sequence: TGTGCCAGCAGTGAACCCGCCGCAGGGGGCAATCAGCCCCAGCATTTT. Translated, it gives CASSEPAAGGNQPQHF.

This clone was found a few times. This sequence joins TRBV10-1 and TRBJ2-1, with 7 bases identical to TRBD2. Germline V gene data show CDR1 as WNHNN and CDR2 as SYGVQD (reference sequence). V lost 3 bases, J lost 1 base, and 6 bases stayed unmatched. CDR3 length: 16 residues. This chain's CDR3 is CASSDASGGSYNEQFF. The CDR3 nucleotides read TGCGCCAGCAGTGACGCTAGCGGAGGGTCCTACAATGAGCAGTTCTTC.

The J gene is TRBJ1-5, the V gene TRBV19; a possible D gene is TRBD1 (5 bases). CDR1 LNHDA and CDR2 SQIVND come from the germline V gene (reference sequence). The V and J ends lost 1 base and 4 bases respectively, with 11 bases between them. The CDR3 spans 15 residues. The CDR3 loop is CASSIGQLPNQPQHF. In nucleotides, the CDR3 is TGTGCCAGTAGTATAGGACAGCTCCCTAATCAGCCCCAGCATTTT.

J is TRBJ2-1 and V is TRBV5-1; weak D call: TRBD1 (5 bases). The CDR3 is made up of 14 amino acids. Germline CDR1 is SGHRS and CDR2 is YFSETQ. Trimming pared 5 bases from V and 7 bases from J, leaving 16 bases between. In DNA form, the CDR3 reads TGCGCCAGCAGTCTGGCAGGGTTTGGAAATGAGCAGTTCTTC. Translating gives CASSLAGFGNEQFF.

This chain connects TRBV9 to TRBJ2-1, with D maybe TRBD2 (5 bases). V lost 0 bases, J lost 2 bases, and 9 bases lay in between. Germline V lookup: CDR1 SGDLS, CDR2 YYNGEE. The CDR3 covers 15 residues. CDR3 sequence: CASSVGERAYNEQFF. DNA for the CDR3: TGTGCCAGCAGCGTAGGCGAGAGGGCCTACAATGAGCAGTTCTTC. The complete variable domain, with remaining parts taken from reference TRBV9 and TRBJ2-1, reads DSGVTQTPKHLITATGQRVTLRCSPRSGDLSVYWYQQSLDQGLQFLIQYYNGEERAKGNILERFSAQQFPDLHSELNLSSLELGDSALYFCASSVGERAYNEQFFGPGTRLTVL.

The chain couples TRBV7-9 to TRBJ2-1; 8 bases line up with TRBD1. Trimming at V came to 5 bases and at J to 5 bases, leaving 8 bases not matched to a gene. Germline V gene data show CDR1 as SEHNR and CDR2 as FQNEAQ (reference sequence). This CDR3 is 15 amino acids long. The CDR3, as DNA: TGTGCCAGCAGCCCTCCAGGGACAGGTCACAATGAGCAGTTCTTC. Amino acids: CASSPPGTGHNEQFF.

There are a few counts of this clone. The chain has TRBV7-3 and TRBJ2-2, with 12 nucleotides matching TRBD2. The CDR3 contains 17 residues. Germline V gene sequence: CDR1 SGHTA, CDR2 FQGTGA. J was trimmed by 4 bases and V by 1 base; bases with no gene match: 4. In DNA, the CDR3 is TGTGCCAGCAGCTTAAGGGGACTAGCGGGCGTCACCGGGGAGCTGTTTTTT. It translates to CASSLRGLAGVTGELFF.